Presented here are 20 T cell receptor beta chains from one specimen sequenced in a study of blood T cells in healthy people across ages. Combining a sample-barcoded 5' primer with a J-beta primer mix, a second PCR ran for about 7 to 11 cycles. TCRdb re-analysed the 5' RACE reads in MiXCR, keeping a single row per CDR3 protein. The table lists some 640,000 distinct CDR3 sequences, approximately 30% of them singletons, with about 15% in the top ten. Source material: blood. The receptors were gathered from an elderly woman in good health.

This chain joins TRBV29-1 and TRBJ1-2; TRBD1 aligns across 11 bases. This CDR3 region has 14 residues. V lost 0 bases to trimming and J lost 8 bases; unmatched junction nucleotides: 5. Germline V lookup: CDR1 SQVTM, CDR2 ANQGSEA. CDR3 region: CSVEEDRGRQGYTF. The CDR3 DNA is TGCAGCGTTGAAGAGGACAGGGGGCGTCAGGGCTACACCTTC.

The table lists this clonotype with many counts. This may be a read error, as it is one base from a much larger clone. This rearrangement joins TRBV20-1 to TRBJ2-7, with a possible D match to TRBD1 (6 bases). The CDR3 has 15 residues. Germline CDR1 DFQATT, CDR2 SNEGSKA (reference sequence). The V and J ends lost 5 bases and 7 bases respectively, with 24 bases between them. In DNA form, the CDR3 reads TGCAGTGCTGGGGGCAAGGGCGGGTTTTACAATGAGCAGTACTTC. Its translation is CSAGGKGGFYNEQYF.

This clonotype turned up a few times. V and J are TRBV12-3 or TRBV12-4 and TRBJ1-2, with D perhaps TRBD1 (6 bases). This CDR3 has 15 amino acids. The V end was cut by 5 bases, the J end by 4 bases, with 17 bases between. The CDR3 here is CASSRGGGRGYGYTF. CDR3 nucleotides: TGTGCCAGCAGTCGAGGGGGGGGCAGGGGCTATGGCTACACCTTC.

Many counts were recorded for this clonotype. This chain connects TRBV5-6 to TRBJ1-2; 7 bases match TRBD1. Germline CDR1 is SGHDT and CDR2 is YYEEEE. This CDR3 comprises 15 residues. The V gene end was trimmed by 3 bases and the J gene end by 2 bases; junction bases not matched to a gene: 7. CDR3 nucleotides: TGTGCCAGCAGCTATGCAGGGGGAGGAAACTATGGCTACACCTTC. Translating gives CASSYAGGGNYGYTF.

This clonotype was counted only a few times. The rearrangement joins TRBV5-5 to TRBJ1-1; D unclear. This CDR3 region has 14 residues. CDR1 SGHKS and CDR2 YYEKEE come from the germline V gene (reference sequence). Deletions cut 4 bases from V and 1 base from J, with 11 bases between. The CDR3 protein is CASSPDTPNTEAFF. The CDR3 coding sequence is TGTGCCAGCAGCCCTGATACACCGAACACTGAAGCTTTCTTT.

This clonotype has ten or more counts. The J gene is TRBJ2-7, the V gene TRBV7-2; D tentatively reads TRBD1 or TRBD2 (6 bases each). V lost 6 bases, J lost 7 bases, and 22 bases lay in between. The CDR3 has 15 amino acids. The germline CDR1 and CDR2 sequences are SGHTA and FQGNSA. The CDR3 coding sequence is TGTGCCAGCAGTCTAGCGCCCGGGGGCCGGTTTGAGCAGTACTTC. Amino acids: CASSLAPGGRFEQYF.

Details on this clonotype: A much larger clone lies one base from this, so it may be a read error. The J gene is TRBJ2-7, the V gene TRBV20-1; D call uncertain. CDR1 and CDR2 (germline): DFQATT, SNEGSKA (reference sequence). The CDR3 is 12 amino acids. Between the trimmed V and J ends, which lost 3 bases and 10 bases, there was a span of 16 bases. This CDR3 is CSASYLQEAQYF. DNA of the CDR3: TGCAGTGCTAGTTATTTACAAGAGGCCCAGTACTTC.

This clonotype came up many times. The V gene is TRBV4-1, the J gene TRBJ1-2; the D is unclear. The CDR3 is made up of 14 amino acids. Trimming shortened V by 0 bases and J by 4 bases, and 9 bases separated the two germline ends. Germline CDR1 and CDR2: MGHRA and YSYEKL. CDR3 residues: CASSQDRAGYGYTF. The CDR3 nucleotides read TGCGCCAGCAGCCAAGACAGAGCGGGCTATGGCTACACCTTC.

This clonotype came up many times. V is TRBV29-1 and J is TRBJ1-2; 7 bases are a match to TRBD1. Germline assignment: CDR1 SQVTM and CDR2 ANQGSEA. The length of the CDR3 is 13 residues. The V gene end was trimmed by 5 bases and the J gene end by 2 bases; junction bases not matched to a gene: 5. The CDR3 nucleotides read TGCAGCGTTACCGGGACAGCCAACTATGGCTACACCTTC. This gives the protein CSVTGTANYGYTF. Based on the CDR3 plus reference TRBV29-1 and TRBJ1-2, the full variable domain is SAVISQKPSRDICQRGTSLTIQCQVDSQVTMMFWYRQQPGQSLTLIATANQGSEATYESGFVIDKFPISRPNLTFSTLTVSNMSPEDSSIYLCSVTGTANYGYTFGSGTRLTVV.

A word on this clonotype: Sequence at one end of the junction differs from germline and may be a read error. The chain recombines TRBV5-5 with TRBJ1-4; unclear D gene. CDR1 SGHKS and CDR2 YYEKEE come from the germline V gene (reference sequence). CDR3 length: 16 amino acids. The CDR3 nucleotides read TGTGTCAGCAGCCTGACTGGTATTGCAACTAATGAAAAACTGTTTTTT. This sequence encodes CVSSLTGIATNEKLFF.

The chain uses TRBV29-1 and TRBJ1-2, with 7 bases matching TRBD1. The CDR3 covers 13 residues. V shed 2 bases, J shed 5 bases, and the junction held 5 bases outside the gene matches. The germline CDR1 and CDR2 sequences are SQVTM and ANQGSEA. Here the CDR3 DNA reads TGCAGCGTTGAACAGGGACAGATGTATGGCTACACCTTC. Its translation: CSVEQGQMYGYTF.

This clonotype was observed a handful of times. The chain joins TRBV19 to TRBJ1-1; 7 nucleotides agree with TRBD1. After removal of 6 bases from V and 5 bases from J, the junction contained 9 bases not matched to a gene. CDR1 is LNHDA and CDR2 is SQIVND in the germline V gene (reference sequence). The CDR3 has 14 residues. Here the CDR3 reads CASRPDTGVTEAFF. CDR3 coding DNA: TGTGCCAGTAGACCCGATACAGGGGTGACTGAAGCTTTCTTT. Complete variable domain (other parts from reference TRBV19 and TRBJ1-1): DGGITQSPKYLFRKEGQNVTLSCEQNLNHDAMYWYRQDPGQGLRLIYYSQIVNDFQKGDIAEGYSVSREKKESFPLTVTSAQKNPTAFYLCASRPDTGVTEAFFGQGTRLTVV.

This clonotype occurred many times. The rearrangement uses TRBV7-8 and TRBJ1-1; TRBD1 might be the D (6 bases). Germline V gene lookup returns CDR1 SGHVS and CDR2 FQNEAQ. The CDR3 is 15 amino acids. The V end was cut by 2 bases, the J end by 0 bases, with 10 bases between. The CDR3 here is CASSLPAGVNTEAFF. Here the CDR3 DNA reads TGTGCCAGCAGCTTACCCGCAGGGGTGAACACTGAAGCTTTCTTT. Using reference TRBV7-8 and TRBJ1-1 for the parts outside the CDR3, the full variable domain is GAGVSQSPRYKVAKRGQDVALRCDPISGHVSLFWYQQALGQGPEFLTYFQNEAQLDKSGLPSDRFFAERPEGSVSTLKIQRTQQEDSAVYLCASSLPAGVNTEAFFGQGTRLTVV.

A word on this clonotype: This may be a read error: a much more frequent sequence differs by one nucleotide. The rearrangement links TRBV12-3 or TRBV12-4 to TRBJ2-3; 9 bases are a match to TRBD2. The CDR3 sequence is 16 residues long. In DNA, the CDR3 is TGTGCCAGCAGCCCAAGTTTGGCGGGGGGGCGGGATACGCGGTATTTT. Residues: CASSPSLAGGRDTRYF.

About this clonotype: Possible read error: a much larger clone is one base away. J is TRBJ2-7 and V is TRBV20-1; D is undetermined. Trimming took off 7 bases at V and 0 bases at J, with 10 bases between the two ends. There are 12 residues in the CDR3. Germline assignment: CDR1 DFQATT and CDR2 SNEGSKA (reference sequence). The CDR3 here is CSGTAISYEQYV. CDR3 in DNA: TGCAGTGGGACGGCCATCTCCTACGAGCAGTACGTC.

The CDR3 DNA sequence: TGTGCCAGCAGCTTAGGACTAGGAGGGGTTGAGCAGTTCTTC. It yields the protein CASSLGLGGVEQFF. The chain couples TRBV7-2 to TRBJ2-1; D might be TRBD2 (6 bases). Trimming stripped 1 base from V and 9 bases from J, with 13 bases between. The CDR3 has 14 residues. CDR1 and CDR2 from the germline V gene are SGHTA and FQGNSA.

Many counts were recorded for this clonotype. This chain links TRBV9 with TRBJ1-4; D is unresolved. This CDR3 region has 16 residues. Germline lookup yields CDR1 SGDLS and CDR2 YYNGEE. Trimming stripped 5 bases from V and 0 bases from J, with 14 bases between. Written as DNA, the CDR3 is TGTGCCAGCAGTATCTCACCTCATGCAACTAATGAAAAACTGTTTTTT. Translating it yields CASSISPHATNEKLFF.

This clonotype was picked up a small number of times. It may be a read error: a sequence one base away is much more abundant. The J gene is TRBJ2-5, the V gene TRBV20-1; 7 nucleotides line up with TRBD1. This CDR3 contains 14 residues. Per the germline V gene, CDR1 is DFQATT and CDR2 is SNEGSKA (reference sequence). V dropped 5 bases and J dropped 11; count of bases not matched to a gene: 17. CDR3 amino acids: CSARQGISYNEQYF. Written as DNA, the CDR3 is TGCAGTGCTCGACAGGGAATATCGTACAATGAGCAGTACTTC.

The chain is built from TRBV12-3 or TRBV12-4 and TRBJ2-1; a possible D gene is TRBD1 (6 bases). The CDR3 extends over 16 amino acids. Trimming took 0 bases from V and 12 from J, leaving 21 bases between them. CDR3 sequence reads: CASSLARATGQKGQFF. The CDR3 bases are TGTGCCAGCAGTTTAGCGCGTGCGACAGGCCAAAAAGGGCAGTTCTTC.

Regarding this clonotype: One end of the junction fails to match germline, which may point to a read error. The CDR3 DNA is TGTGTCTGGAGCCGGACGGCTAACTATGGCTACACCTTC. Its protein is CVWSRTANYGYTF. V gene TRBV30 combines with J gene TRBJ1-2; D is uncertain. The CDR3 runs 13 residues. The germline V gene encodes CDR1 GTSNPN and CDR2 SVGIG (reference sequence).